This TCR beta chain is from a study of blood T cell repertoires in COVID-19. Study background: There were acute and convalescent COVID-19 samples, and they came from the United States, Italy and Spain. The analysed material was cDNA or gDNA that came from T cells, B-cell-depleted T cells, or PBMCs.

The V gene's germline CDR1 is LNHNV and CDR2 YYDKDF (reference sequence). Trimming pared 2 bases from V and 4 bases from J, leaving 17 bases between. The CDR3 has 16 amino acids. Authors' analysis steps: From reference gene primer amplification, estimates of nucleated cell counts were derived. Libraries were prepared by immunoSEQ multiplex PCR; TCRdb keeps only in-frame clonotypes and omits some of them. For V, J and clone size, that table is used; D and trimming come from the DNA. The data hold some 50,000 clones, with 70% to 85% observed a single time. The genes are TRBV15 and TRBJ1-2; maybe TRBD1 (6 bases). This clonotype was obtained from a human donor in a cohort sampled during active COVID-19. Material for sequencing was peripheral blood. In nucleotides, the CDR3 is TGTGCCACCAGCAGATCCCGTAGCAGGGGCTTCTATGGCTACACCTTC. It encodes CATSRSRSRGFYGYTF.